These 30 T cell receptor beta chains were sequenced from one sample in a study of T cell responses to AZD1222 COVID-19 vaccine. Clones were read by immunoSEQ multiplex PCR, and TCRdb kept only the in-frame ones, dropping some. The profile shows 120,000 or so clones, around 93% of them singletons. The sequenced sample was peripheral blood, obtained on day 0 of AZD1222 vaccination. The receptors derive from an adult in good health.

The DNA for the CDR3 is TGTGCCAGCAGCCAAGGGGGCTTAAACACCGGGGAGCTGTTTTTT. Translating gives CASSQGGLNTGELFF. V usage is TRBV4-2 and J usage is TRBJ2-2; weak D call: TRBD1 (5 bases). Germline V gene data show CDR1 as LGHNA and CDR2 as YNFKEQ. Trimming pared 1 base from V and 2 bases from J, leaving 8 bases between. The CDR3 extends over 15 amino acids.

The V and J genes are TRBV7-9 and TRBJ1-1; D is unclear. This CDR3 spans 14 amino acids. CDR1 and CDR2 (germline): SEHNR, FQNEAQ (reference sequence). The V gene lost 6 bases and the J gene lost 5 bases, with 16 bases spanning the gap. The CDR3 coding sequence is TGTGCCAGCAGGGCCGCGGTTACGGGGACTGAAGCTTTCTTT. Amino acids: CASRAAVTGTEAFF.

The V call is TRBV7-9, the J call TRBJ1-6; TRBD1 is a possible D gene (5 bases). The V end was cut by 4 bases, the J end by 6 bases, with 13 bases between. CDR1 and CDR2 (germline): SEHNR, FQNEAQ (reference sequence). The CDR3 has 15 residues. The CDR3 sequence is CASSSPGTSNSPLHF. CDR3 nucleotides: TGTGCCAGCAGCTCTCCGGGGACTAGTAATTCACCCCTCCACTTT.

This chain links TRBV5-4 with TRBJ2-3; 14 bases map to TRBD2. Trimming at V came to 4 bases and at J to 2 bases, leaving 3 bases not matched to a gene. Germline V gene data show CDR1 as SGHNT and CDR2 as YYREEE (reference sequence). The CDR3 loop spans 16 amino acids. The CDR3 is CASSRGLAGVTDTQYF. The DNA of the CDR3 is TGTGCCAGCAGCCGGGGACTAGCGGGAGTCACAGATACGCAGTATTTT.

This clone was detected only a few times. This chain links TRBV6-4 with TRBJ1-1; 8 nucleotides agree with TRBD1. Germline CDR1 is MRHNA and CDR2 is SNTAGT. The J segment lost 4 bases and the V segment lost 0 bases, leaving 1 base of the junction unmatched. This CDR3 region has 14 residues. The CDR3 sequence: CASSDSDRGTEAFF. CDR3 in DNA: TGTGCCAGCAGTGACTCCGACAGGGGCACTGAAGCTTTCTTT.

This clone was found once. The DNA for the CDR3 is TGTGCCAGCAGGGCACTCGGCCCGAATGAGCAGTTCTTC. This sequence encodes CASRALGPNEQFF. V usage is TRBV13 and J usage is TRBJ2-1, with D unresolved. Deletions cut 6 bases from V and 7 bases from J, with 13 bases between. The CDR3 consists of 13 residues. Germline CDR1 reads PRHDT; CDR2 reads FYEKMQ (reference sequence).

The DNA of the CDR3 is TGTGCCAGCACATTAGAGACGGGACACTATGGCTACACCTTC. It is translated as CASTLETGHYGYTF. V is TRBV2 and J is TRBJ1-2, with D perhaps matching TRBD1 (5 bases). The CDR3 consists of 14 residues. Trimming removed 7 bases at V and 3 bases at J, with 15 bases between. Per the germline V gene, CDR1 is SNHLY and CDR2 is FYNNEI.

The chain uses TRBV19 and TRBJ1-2; 7 bases map to TRBD1. The CDR3 extends over 15 amino acids. V gave up 6 bases and J gave up 5 bases; unmatched junction bases: 12. CDR1 is LNHDA and CDR2 is SQIVND in the germline V gene (reference sequence). CDR3 sequence: CASRPFPGTAYGYTF. The CDR3 DNA reads as TGTGCCAGTAGGCCATTCCCCGGGACAGCTTATGGCTACACCTTC. The full variable domain, rest sourced from reference TRBV19 and TRBJ1-2, is DGGITQSPKYLFRKEGQNVTLSCEQNLNHDAMYWYRQDPGQGLRLIYYSQIVNDFQKGDIAEGYSVSREKKESFPLTVTSAQKNPTAFYLCASRPFPGTAYGYTFGSGTRLTVV.

The chain links TRBV25-1 to TRBJ1-2; 8 bases are shared with TRBD1. Germline CDR1 MGHDK, CDR2 SYGVNS. With V trimmed by 10 bases and J by 3 bases, 13 bases remained unmatched. The CDR3 runs to 15 residues. The CDR3 DNA follows: TGTGCCACCCTACAGACAGGGGCGAACGACTATGGCTACACCTTC. This gives the protein CATLQTGANDYGYTF.

The J gene is TRBJ2-7, the V gene TRBV5-1; perhaps TRBD1 as D (6 bases). CDR1 and CDR2 from the germline V gene are SGHRS and YFSETQ. The V gene lost 0 bases and the J gene lost 3 bases, with 10 bases spanning the gap. This CDR3 comprises 14 residues. The CDR3 region is CASSLVGRGYEQYF. CDR3 nucleotide sequence: TGCGCCAGCAGCTTGGTGGGCAGGGGCTACGAGCAGTACTTC.

The CDR3: CASSYTGVLQETQYF. Here the CDR3 DNA reads TGTGCCAGCAGTTATACAGGGGTTCTTCAAGAGACCCAGTACTTC. The V call is TRBV6-5, the J call TRBJ2-5, with 7 bases matching TRBD1. This CDR3 is 15 amino acids long. V shed 3 bases and J 2 bases; nucleotides not matched to a gene: 6. Germline loops: CDR1 MNHEY, CDR2 SVGAGI.

V and J are TRBV2 and TRBJ2-2, with 11 bases lining up with TRBD1. From germline, CDR1 is SNHLY and CDR2 FYNNEI. CDR3 length equals 16 residues. The V gene end was trimmed by 7 bases and the J gene end by 7 bases; junction bases not matched to a gene: 11. In DNA form, the CDR3 reads TGTGCCAGCAATCCTAAGGACAGGGGGCTTGACGGGGAGCTGTTTTTT. This gives the protein CASNPKDRGLDGELFF.

The genes are TRBV6-5 and TRBJ2-3; 8 bases match TRBD2. From germline, CDR1 is MNHEY and CDR2 SVGAGI. Trimming removed 8 bases from V and 4 bases from J; junction bases left unmatched: 8. The CDR3 sequence is 14 residues long. The CDR3 spells CASHVGGGADTQYF. CDR3 DNA sequence: TGTGCCAGCCACGTCGGGGGGGGTGCAGATACGCAGTATTTT.

This clone turned up a few times. DNA of the CDR3: TGCAGCGTTGCTCTGAGCTTCAATCAGCCCCAGCATTTT. Amino acids: CSVALSFNQPQHF. The genes are TRBV29-1 and TRBJ1-5; D unclear. The CDR3 covers 13 residues. CDR1 is SQVTM and CDR2 is ANQGSEA in the germline V gene. Trimming took off 4 bases at V and 3 bases at J, with 10 bases between the two ends.

V gene TRBV7-8 combines with J gene TRBJ1-2; 9 bases map to TRBD1. From germline, CDR1 is SGHVS and CDR2 FQNEAQ. This CDR3 comprises 18 residues. Trimming cost V 1 base and J 8 bases; bases outside gene matches: 17. Written as DNA, the CDR3 is TGTGCCAGCAGCTTAGACGAACGGGACAGGGTCCCGACGCGGGGCTACACCTTC. Encoded protein: CASSLDERDRVPTRGYTF.

The chain couples TRBV18 to TRBJ1-5, with D unresolved. Trimming left V 5 bases short and J 4 bases short, with 12 bases between. Germline V gene sequence: CDR1 KGHSH, CDR2 LQKENI. The CDR3 totals 14 residues. CDR3: CASSARDPNQPQHF. The DNA for the CDR3 is TGTGCCAGCTCAGCCCGGGATCCAAATCAGCCCCAGCATTTT. Based on the CDR3 plus reference TRBV18 and TRBJ1-5, the full variable domain is NAGVMQNPRHLVRRRGQEARLRCSPMKGHSHVYWYRQLPEEGLKFMVYLQKENIIDESGMPKERFSAEFPKEGPSILRIQQVVRGDSAAYFCASSARDPNQPQHFGDGTRLSIL.

The chain has TRBV11-2 and TRBJ2-5; 7 bases are a match to TRBD1. CDR1 and CDR2 from the germline V gene are SGHAT and FQNNGV. The CDR3 sequence is 16 residues long. V was clipped by 3 bases and J by 3 bases; unmatched bases: 10. The CDR3 protein is CASSFRATGVKETQYF. The DNA for the CDR3 is TGTGCCAGCAGCTTTCGAGCCACAGGGGTCAAAGAGACCCAGTACTTC.

The rearrangement uses TRBV6-5 and TRBJ1-2, with D hard to call. From germline, CDR1 is MNHEY and CDR2 SVGAGI. The CDR3 runs to 15 residues. The V end was cut by 4 bases, the J end by 5 bases, with 17 bases between. The CDR3 bases are TGTGCCAGCAGTTTTTTCTGGAGGGTAGGTTATGGCTACACCTTC. Encoded protein: CASSFFWRVGYGYTF.

V gene TRBV7-8 combines with J gene TRBJ2-1; D is undetermined. V lost 5 bases, J lost 0 bases, and 8 bases lay in between. This CDR3 has 14 amino acids. CDR1 and CDR2 from the germline V gene are SGHVS and FQNEAQ. CDR3 in amino acids: CASSPAASYNEQFF. The CDR3 bases are TGTGCCAGCAGCCCCGCGGCCTCCTACAATGAGCAGTTCTTC.

The chain combines TRBV2 with TRBJ2-4, with D perhaps TRBD1 (5 bases). Looked up from germline, CDR1 is SNHLY and CDR2 is FYNNEI. The CDR3 contains 13 residues. V lost 4 bases and J 4 bases, leaving 8 bases between the germline ends. The CDR3 DNA sequence: TGTGCCAGCAGTGTTCGACAGAAAAACATTCAGTACTTC. Protein product: CASSVRQKNIQYF.

This chain connects TRBV2 to TRBJ2-1, with D unresolved. Germline CDR1 and CDR2: SNHLY and FYNNEI. CDR3 size: 13 residues. V was clipped by 7 bases and J by 2 bases, with 9 bases between them. The CDR3 DNA follows: TGTGCCAGCACGGGCCCAGCCTACAATGAGCAGTTCTTC. This gives the protein CASTGPAYNEQFF.

The V call is TRBV9, the J call TRBJ2-1, with D possibly TRBD2 on 6 matching bases. Per germline, CDR1 SGDLS and CDR2 YYNGEE. Deletions cut 2 bases from V and 9 bases from J, with 27 bases between. The CDR3 has 18 amino acids. CDR3 amino acids: CASSVLGGWSSVETEQFF. In DNA form, the CDR3 reads TGTGCCAGCAGCGTTTTGGGTGGTTGGTCTAGCGTAGAAACTGAGCAGTTCTTC. The variable domain in full, completed from reference TRBV9 and TRBJ2-1, reads DSGVTQTPKHLITATGQRVTLRCSPRSGDLSVYWYQQSLDQGLQFLIQYYNGEERAKGNILERFSAQQFPDLHSELNLSSLELGDSALYFCASSVLGGWSSVETEQFFGPGTRLTVL.

The CDR3 here is CASSLVGTGGIEKQYF. In DNA, the CDR3 is TGTGCCAGCAGCTTGGTTGGGACAGGGGGAATTGAGAAGCAGTACTTC. This chain uses TRBV5-5 with TRBJ2-7; 11 nucleotides agree with TRBD1. The CDR3 loop spans 16 amino acids. The J segment lost 8 bases and the V segment lost 0 bases, leaving 10 bases of the junction unmatched. The V gene's germline CDR1 is SGHKS and CDR2 YYEKEE (reference sequence). The full variable domain, with the rest looked up from reference TRBV5-5 and TRBJ2-7, is DAGVTQSPTHLIKTRGQQVTLRCSPISGHKSVSWYQQVLGQGPQFIFQYYEKEERGRGNFPDRFSARQFPNYSSELNVNALLLGDSALYLCASSLVGTGGIEKQYFGPGTRLTVT.

This clone was seen once. This sequence joins TRBV19 and TRBJ1-2, with 7 bases lining up with TRBD1. V was clipped by 9 bases and J by 4 bases; unmatched bases: 14. The germline V gene encodes CDR1 LNHDA and CDR2 SQIVND (reference sequence). The CDR3 loop spans 15 amino acids. CDR3 DNA: TGTGCCAGCATCGGGTGGGTGACAGGGACCTATGGCTACACCTTC. This encodes CASIGWVTGTYGYTF.

The rearrangement links TRBV16 to TRBJ1-2; TRBD1 matches 7 bases. This CDR3 comprises 15 residues. Germline V gene sequence: CDR1 KGHSY, CDR2 FQNENV. The V segment lost 2 bases and the J segment 2 bases; nucleotides outside the gene matches: 5. CDR3 region: CASSQGGGANYGYTF. In DNA form, the CDR3 reads TGTGCCAGCAGCCAAGGAGGGGGCGCGAACTATGGCTACACCTTC.

This clone appeared once. V usage is TRBV6-5 and J usage is TRBJ2-3; possible D gene TRBD2, 5 bases. Trimming took off 5 bases at V and 6 bases at J, with 15 bases between the two ends. This CDR3 comprises 14 residues. Germline loops: CDR1 MNHEY, CDR2 SVGAGI. CDR3 nucleotides: TGTGCCAGCAGTCTCAACTACCCGGGGGATACGCAGTATTTT. It yields the protein CASSLNYPGDTQYF.

The rearrangement uses TRBV7-9 and TRBJ1-6, with a tentative D call TRBD1 (5 bases). Looked up from germline, CDR1 is SEHNR and CDR2 is FQNEAQ (reference sequence). Trimming cost V 6 bases and J 6 bases, with 15 bases left between them. CDR3 size: 15 residues. The CDR3 spells CASRNRGGGNSPLHF. The CDR3 bases are TGTGCCAGCAGAAACCGGGGTGGGGGTAATTCACCCCTCCACTTT.

V usage is TRBV6-1 and J usage is TRBJ2-7; D not certain. Trimming removed 8 bases from V and 0 bases from J, with 17 bases in between. Germline CDR1 is MNHNS and CDR2 is SASEGT. There are 15 residues in the CDR3. The CDR3 DNA sequence: TGTGCCAGCCTCCTCCTAGGGAAGGGCTCCTACGAGCAGTACTTC. This translates into CASLLLGKGSYEQYF.

CDR3 sequence (DNA): TGCAGTGCGCGCTCGGGAGATACGCAGTATTTT. Translated, it gives CSARSGDTQYF. The V gene is TRBV20-1, the J gene TRBJ2-3; D not certain. The V end lost 6 bases, the J end lost 5 bases, and 9 bases lay between the germline ends. The CDR3 spans 11 residues. The germline V gene encodes CDR1 DFQATT and CDR2 SNEGSKA (reference sequence).

The chain links TRBV6-1 to TRBJ1-2, with D possibly being TRBD1 (5 bases). The V and J ends lost 2 bases and 2 bases respectively, with 9 bases between them. CDR3 length: 14 residues. From germline, CDR1 is MNHNS and CDR2 SASEGT. CDR3 DNA sequence: TGTGCCAGCAGTGAAATTTGGGGGAACTATGGCTACACCTTC. Its translation is CASSEIWGNYGYTF.